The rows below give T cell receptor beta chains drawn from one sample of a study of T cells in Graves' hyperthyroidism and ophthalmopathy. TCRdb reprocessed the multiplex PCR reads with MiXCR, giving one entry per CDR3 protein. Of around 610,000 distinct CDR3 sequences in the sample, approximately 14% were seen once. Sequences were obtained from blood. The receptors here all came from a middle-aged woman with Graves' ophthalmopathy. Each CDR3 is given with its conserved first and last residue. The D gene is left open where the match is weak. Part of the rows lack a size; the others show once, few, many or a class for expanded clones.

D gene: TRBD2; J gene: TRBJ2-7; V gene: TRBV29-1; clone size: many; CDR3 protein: CSVRTSAYEQYF; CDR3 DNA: TGCAGCGTGAGGACTAGCGCCTACGAGCAGTACTTC
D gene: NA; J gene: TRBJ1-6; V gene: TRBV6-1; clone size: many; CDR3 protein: CASSSGTAYNSPLHF; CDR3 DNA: TGTGCCAGCAGCTCAGGGACCGCTTATAATTCACCCCTCCACTTT
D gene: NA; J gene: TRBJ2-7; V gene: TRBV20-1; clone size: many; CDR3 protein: CSARGGTEDEQYF; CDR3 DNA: TGCAGTGCTAGGGGCGGGACAGAGGACGAGCAGTACTTC
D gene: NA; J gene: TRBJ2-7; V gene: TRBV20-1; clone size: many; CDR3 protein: CSARDPRLYYEQYF; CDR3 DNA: TGCAGTGCTAGAGACCCCAGACTCTACTACGAGCAGTACTTC
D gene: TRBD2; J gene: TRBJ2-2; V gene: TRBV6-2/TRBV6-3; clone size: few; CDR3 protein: CASRGGLAGAGELFF; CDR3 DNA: TGTGCCAGCAGGGGGGGACTAGCGGGAGCCGGGGAGCTGTTTTTT
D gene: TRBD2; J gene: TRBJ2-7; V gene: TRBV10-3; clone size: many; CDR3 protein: CAISVELAGREQYF; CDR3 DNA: TGTGCCATCAGTGTTGAACTAGCGGGTCGCGAGCAGTACTTC
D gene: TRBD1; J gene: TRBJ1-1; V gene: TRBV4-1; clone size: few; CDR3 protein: CASSQMGQGGKTEAFF; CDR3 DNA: TGCGCCAGCAGCCAAATGGGACAGGGCGGGAAGACTGAAGCTTTCTTT
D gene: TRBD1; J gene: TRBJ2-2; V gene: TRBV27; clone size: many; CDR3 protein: CASSFDRVATGELFF; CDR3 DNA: TGTGCCAGCAGTTTCGACAGGGTGGCGACCGGGGAGCTGTTTTTT
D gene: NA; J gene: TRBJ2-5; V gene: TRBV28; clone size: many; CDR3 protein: CASSHQTTARETQYF; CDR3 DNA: TGTGCCAGCAGTCACCAGACGACAGCAAGGGAGACCCAGTACTTC
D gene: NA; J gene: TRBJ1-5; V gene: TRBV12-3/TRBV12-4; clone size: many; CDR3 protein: CASRPGPSNQPQHF; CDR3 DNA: TGTGCCAGCAGACCCGGACCCAGCAATCAGCCCCAGCATTTT
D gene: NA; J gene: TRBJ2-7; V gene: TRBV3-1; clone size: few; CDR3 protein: CASSPDSLEQYF; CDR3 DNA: TGTGCCAGCAGCCCGGACAGTCTAGAGCAGTACTTC
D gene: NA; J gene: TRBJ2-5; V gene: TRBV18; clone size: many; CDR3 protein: CASSPFGETQYF; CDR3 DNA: TGTGCCAGCTCACCTTTCGGCGAGACCCAGTACTTC
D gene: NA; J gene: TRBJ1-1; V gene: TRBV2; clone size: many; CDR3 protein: CASGTVNTEAFF; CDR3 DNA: TGTGCCAGTGGGACCGTGAACACTGAAGCTTTCTTT
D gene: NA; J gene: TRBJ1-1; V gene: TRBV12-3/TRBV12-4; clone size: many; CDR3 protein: CASSSGERRQAFF; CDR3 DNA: TGTGCCAGCAGCTCCGGGGAGCGACGCCAAGCTTTCTTT
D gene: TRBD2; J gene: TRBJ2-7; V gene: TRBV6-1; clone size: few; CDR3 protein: CASSEAALAGDEQYF; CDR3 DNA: TGTGCCAGCAGTGAAGCCGCACTAGCGGGGGACGAGCAGTACTTC
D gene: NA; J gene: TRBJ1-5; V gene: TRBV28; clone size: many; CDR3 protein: CASSFAQLNQPQHF; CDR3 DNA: TGTGCCAGCAGTTTTGCACAGCTCAATCAGCCCCAGCATTTT
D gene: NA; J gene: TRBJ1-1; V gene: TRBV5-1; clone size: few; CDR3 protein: CASSLVIGGSPTEAFF; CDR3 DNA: TGCGCCAGCAGCTTGGTTATCGGAGGCAGCCCCACTGAAGCTTTCTTT
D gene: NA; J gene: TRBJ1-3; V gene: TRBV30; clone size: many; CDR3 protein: CAWRQGSSGNTIYF; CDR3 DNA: TGTGCCTGGAGACAGGGCAGCTCTGGAAACACCATATATTTT
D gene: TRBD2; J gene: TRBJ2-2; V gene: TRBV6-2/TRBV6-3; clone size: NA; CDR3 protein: CASSYPGLAGGNTGELFF; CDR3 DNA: TGTGCCAGCAGTTACCCCGGACTAGCGGGAGGTAACACCGGGGAGCTGTTTTTT